Included here is one T cell receptor (beta chain) sequence, with context. Its specific antigen is unknown. No qualities accompany the bases; no much larger clone lies one base away. The CDR3 regions of human TCRbeta chains were analyzed by immunosequencing. On the study's bioinformatics: TCRs in the repertoires were compared against a reference library of SARS-CoV-2-specific TCRs that had been generated with the MIRA antigen-specificity platform. Breadth was defined as the fraction of unique TCRs that were SARS-CoV-2-associated, and depth was defined as the fraction of total T cells that were SARS-CoV-2-associated. Each spike-specific TCR was assigned to its reactive spike region and to a CD4 or CD8 class using the MIRA data. Log10-transformed breadth and depth values were compared by one-way ANOVA with Sidak's multiple comparisons tests. TCRdb stores this immuneACCESS table with in-frame sequences only. Part of the clones is absent; in the studies checked, under half of the shortfall reflects unresolved V genes, and no reason is known for the rest. From that table come the V and J calls and clone size; the DNA was used to work out D and trimming. The table for this sample lists more than 90,000 clones; roughly 90% of them were counted only once. Of the sample, 6.5% to 7.5% is held by the ten largest clones.

This entry is derived from a study of T cell responses to AZD1222 COVID-19 vaccine (dated by TCRdb to the early 2020s). Some background on the complete study: TCR sequencing covered more than 230 trial participants: 200 to 210 given two doses of AZD1222 and 26 given two doses of MenACWY control vaccine. Enrollment into the trials was organized by age into subgroups of 18-55, 56-69 and 70-plus years, and those subgroups contained about 160, 30 and 59 TCR-sequenced participants, respectively. Overall study outcomes, separate from this receptor: Most participants were white British and females outnumbered males, and the authors suggested that clonal diversity may have been underestimated. CD4 TCRs associated with the vaccine covered the entire spike protein, and the dominant responses were in regions 160-218 and 743-854. A significant rise in spike-specific TCR breadth and depth was observed after two AZD1222 doses relative to day 0 and relative to MenACWY recipients. Reportedly, almost half of the unique spike-specific TCRs recognized epitopes lying outside the regions that are mutated in the B.1.351 and B.1.1.7 variants. The 56-69-year group was small, and its depth increase did not reach significance, likely because of low power. Because no samples from the day 14 peak response were available, repertoires could be characterized only after the peak T cell response. Conclusions about previously exposed vaccinees were limited because only six AZD1222 recipients were SARS-CoV-2 seropositive at baseline.

The intended sense of this specimen's time point label: about 28 days (+/-7) after the second vaccine dose. AZD1222 recipients with second doses at about 4 weeks or about 12 weeks were pooled, because spike-specific TCR depth and breadth did not differ between schedules. Vaccinee samples were obtained from the UK trials COV001 and COV002, which included a single-blind randomized controlled phase 2/3 trial of AZD1222 (ChAdOx1 nCoV-19) in healthy adults. For TCRbeta chain sequencing, PBMC samples were collected from trial participants at day 0 and at day 28 after the second dose. The germline V gene sets CDR1 to SGHTA and CDR2 to FQGNSA. V is cut by 8 bases and J by 11 bases, and the space between the germline ends is 15 bases. The CDR3, from cysteine to phenylalanine, totals 11 residues. Of all the DNA, just the CDR3 is kept, 33 bases in frame from base 1.

Rearrangement joined TRBV7-2 to TRBJ1-1, with no D gene named confidently. The TCR sequence derives from an adult who received the AZD1222 COVID-19 vaccine. The sample was peripheral blood, taken 28 days after the second AZD1222 dose. CDR3 sequence: CASPGAGLAFF. The sequenced DNA is TGTGCCAGCCCCGGTGCGGGCTTGGCTTTCTTT.